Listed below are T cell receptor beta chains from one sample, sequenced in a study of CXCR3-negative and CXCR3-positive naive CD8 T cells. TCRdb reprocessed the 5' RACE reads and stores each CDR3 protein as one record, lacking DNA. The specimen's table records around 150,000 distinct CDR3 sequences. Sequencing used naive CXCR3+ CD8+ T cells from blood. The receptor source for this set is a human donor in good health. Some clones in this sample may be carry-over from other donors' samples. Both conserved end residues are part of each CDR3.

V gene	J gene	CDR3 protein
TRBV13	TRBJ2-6	CASSSGTVSSGANVLTF
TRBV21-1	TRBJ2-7	CASTDRGPDEQYF
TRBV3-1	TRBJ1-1	CASILGGSPSSEAFF
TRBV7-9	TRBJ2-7	CASSLTGWTYEQYF
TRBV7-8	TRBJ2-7	CASSPGPGQESYEQYF
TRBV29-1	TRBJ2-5	CSAPGLAGGQETQYF
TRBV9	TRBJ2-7	CASSAEGISTDEQYF
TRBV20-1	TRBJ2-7	CSGKGTAYEQYF
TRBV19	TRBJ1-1	CASSIFYRGANTEAFF
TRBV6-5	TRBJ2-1	CASSLGRRNEQFF
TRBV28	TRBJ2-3	CASSLLSGQGSPLQYF
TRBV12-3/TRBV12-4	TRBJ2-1	CASGNSGGLNEQFF
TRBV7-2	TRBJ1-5	CASSLQGGGNQPQHF
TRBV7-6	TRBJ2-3	CASSLTLRGTDTQYF
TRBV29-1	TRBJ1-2	CSVDGDTAYGYTF
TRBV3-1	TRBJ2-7	CASSQDSGSFYEQYF
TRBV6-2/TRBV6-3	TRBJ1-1	CASSPSGDNTEAFF
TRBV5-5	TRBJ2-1	CASSLSTLSSYNEQFF
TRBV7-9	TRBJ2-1	CASSLVGVSYNEQFF
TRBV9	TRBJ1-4	CASSAEGASNEKLFF
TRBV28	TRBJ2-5	CASSFPGLAAETQYF
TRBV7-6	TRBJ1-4	CASSVPPGQATNEKLFF
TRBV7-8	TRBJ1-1	CASSYTPQTEAFF
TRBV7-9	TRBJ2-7	CASSPGTSGGPNYEQYF
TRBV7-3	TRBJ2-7	CASSLMSSDEQYF
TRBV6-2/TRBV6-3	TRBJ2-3	CASSYRGVATDTQYF
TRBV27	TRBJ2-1	CASSPLPTGISEQFF
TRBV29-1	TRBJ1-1	CSGHGGWGVYAEAFF
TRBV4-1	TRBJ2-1	CASSQGPGPNEQFF
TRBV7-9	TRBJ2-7	CASSLVGTPYEQYF
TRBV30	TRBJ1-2	CAWSVYGVPRDGYTF
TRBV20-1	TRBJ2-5	CSARDSALQETQYF
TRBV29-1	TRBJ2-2	CSVAPRGQDTGELFF
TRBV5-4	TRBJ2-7	CASSLGQNEQYF
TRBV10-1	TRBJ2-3	CASSEGATTSTDTQYF
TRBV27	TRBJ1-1	CASSLAAGGNTEAFF
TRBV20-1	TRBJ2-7	CSATEQGAREQYF
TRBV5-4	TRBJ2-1	CASSLGGGSSYNEQFF
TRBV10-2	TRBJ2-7	CASSLDQSYEQYF
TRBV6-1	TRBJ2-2	CASIIHPNTGELFF
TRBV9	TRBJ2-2	CASSVEGSASGELFF
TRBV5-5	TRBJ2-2	CASSLVDRYSGELFF
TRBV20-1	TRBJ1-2	CSARKGQGVYYGYTF
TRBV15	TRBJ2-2	CATSRDRGLSGELFF
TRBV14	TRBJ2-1	CASSISGGAYNEQFF
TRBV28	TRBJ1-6	CASSLAGLGSYSPLHF
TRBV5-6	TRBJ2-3	CASSVGQGVYTQYF
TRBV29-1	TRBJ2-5	CSVADPRGAQETQYF
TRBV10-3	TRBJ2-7	CAISDMHGTSGAYEQYF
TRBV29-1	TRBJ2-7	CSVAWGGLGYEQYF
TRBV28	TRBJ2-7	CASSARAPYEQYF
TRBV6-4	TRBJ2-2	CASSRDTETGELFF
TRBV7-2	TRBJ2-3	CASSWTSGSTDTQYF
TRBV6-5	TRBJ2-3	CASSPRLDGTDTQYF
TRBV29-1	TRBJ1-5	CSVYEGAGDSNQPQHF
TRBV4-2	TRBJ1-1	CASSDGTANTEAFF
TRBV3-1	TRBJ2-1	CASSQDLRDNEQFF